These 5 T cell receptor beta chains were all obtained from the same sample, sequenced in a study of T cells in Graves' hyperthyroidism and ophthalmopathy. The investigators amplified TCR beta CDR3 regions from RNA transcripts. RT-PCR in the first round (using the HTBI primer set) targeted the TCR CDR3. TCRdb recomputed calls from the multiplex PCR reads with MiXCR, one row per CDR3 protein. The data contain about 560,000 distinct CDR3 sequences, approximately 16% of them seen just once; the ten biggest clones take up 15% to 20%. The sequencing input was blood. These receptors all come from a woman aged 18-35 years with Graves' hyperthyroidism.

The V gene is TRBV12-3 or TRBV12-4, the J gene TRBJ2-1, with 7 bases identical to TRBD2. With 6 bases clipped from V and 10 bases from J, the junction kept 12 bases outside the gene matches. This CDR3 is 14 amino acids long. CDR3 sequence: CASSLRTRLGEQFF. The CDR3 coding sequence is TGTGCCAGCAGCCTCAGGACTAGGCTCGGCGAGCAGTTCTTC.

V usage is TRBV28 and J usage is TRBJ1-6; 11 bases agree with TRBD1. V gave up 5 bases and J gave up 9 bases; unmatched junction bases: 3. From germline, CDR1 is MDHEN and CDR2 SYDVKM. The CDR3 runs 14 residues. The CDR3 here is CASSVGTGGSPLHF. The CDR3 DNA sequence: TGTGCCAGCAGTGTCGGGACAGGGGGTTCACCCCTCCACTTT.

This clonotype came up many times. The rearrangement joins TRBV24-1 to TRBJ2-5; D possibly corresponds to TRBD1 (6 bases). The CDR3 runs 14 residues. The germline V gene encodes CDR1 KGHDR and CDR2 SFDVKD. V dropped 7 bases and J dropped 4 bases, with 15 bases sitting between them. The CDR3 protein is CATRIGQLLETQYF. The CDR3 DNA follows: TGTGCCACCAGGATAGGACAGCTATTAGAGACCCAGTACTTC.

This clonotype was counted many times. The gene calls are TRBV29-1 and TRBJ2-7; D uncertain. V lost 2 bases and J 2 bases, leaving 10 bases between the germline ends. CDR3 length: 13 amino acids. Germline assignment: CDR1 SQVTM and CDR2 ANQGSEA. The CDR3 loop is CSVETPAPYEQYF. The CDR3 DNA sequence: TGCAGCGTTGAAACGCCAGCCCCCTACGAGCAGTACTTC.

This clonotype came up a few times. The chain is built from TRBV20-1 and TRBJ2-5; D is unclear. Germline CDR1 DFQATT, CDR2 SNEGSKA (reference sequence). The CDR3 has 12 amino acids. Trimming stripped 5 bases from V and 5 bases from J, with 12 bases between. The CDR3 nucleotides are TGCAGTGCTCCATCGGTCCCGGAGACCCAGTACTTC. Amino acids: CSAPSVPETQYF.